This passage covers 27 T cell receptor beta chains from one sample sequenced in a study of response to subunit inactivated influenza vaccine. A single record per CDR3 protein comes from TCRdb applying MiXCR to the RT-PCR reads. The table includes 530,000 or so distinct CDR3 sequences, 12% detected once. Sample: PBMCs from blood, taken on the day of vaccination. The receptor set was obtained from a man in his forties or fifties who received an inactivated influenza vaccine.

The V call is TRBV15, the J call TRBJ2-2, with TRBD2 identical over 11 bases. After removal of 2 bases from V and 0 bases from J, the junction contained 5 bases not matched to a gene. The CDR3 totals 18 residues. Germline values: CDR1 LNHNV, CDR2 YYDKDF (reference sequence). CDR3 coding DNA: TGTGCCACCAGCAGACTAGCGGGGGGATCCACGAACACCGGGGAGCTGTTTTTT. It specifies CATSRLAGGSTNTGELFF.

This sequence joins TRBV18 and TRBJ2-3; D gene uncertain. Trimming pared 3 bases from V and 4 bases from J, leaving 11 bases between. This CDR3 is 14 amino acids long. Germline lookup yields CDR1 KGHSH and CDR2 LQKENI. CDR3 region: CASSPNRTPDTQYF. CDR3 nucleotides: TGTGCCAGCTCACCCAACCGGACCCCAGATACGCAGTATTTT.

The chain joins TRBV5-1 to TRBJ2-1, with 11 positions matching TRBD1. The trim removed 3 bases at V and 7 bases at J, leaving 6 bases unmatched. The germline gives CDR1 SGHRS, CDR2 YFSETQ. CDR3 length equals 15 residues. CDR3 protein: CASSWGQGDGNEQFF. CDR3 in DNA: TGCGCCAGCAGCTGGGGACAGGGGGATGGAAATGAGCAGTTCTTC.

Details on this clonotype: A read error may be the cause here, since a much bigger clone is one base away. The chain carries TRBV29-1 and TRBJ2-5; D is ambiguous. Germline V gene data show CDR1 as SQVTM and CDR2 as ANQGSEA. The germline V and J ends were trimmed by 6 bases and 9 bases, with 14 bases remaining between them. This CDR3 is 11 amino acids long. The CDR3 nucleotides read TGCAGCGTCGTACACTTTGGGGCCCAGTACTTC. It is translated as CSVVHFGAQYF.

V gene TRBV7-8 combines with J gene TRBJ2-7; D gene ambiguous. CDR1 is SGHVS, CDR2 FQNEAQ, per germline. With 4 bases removed from V and 2 bases from J, the gap between germline ends came to 12 bases. There are 14 residues in the CDR3. CDR3 region: CASSWASLTYEQYF. The CDR3 nucleotides are TGTGCCAGCAGCTGGGCCTCTCTGACCTACGAGCAGTACTTC.

The chain couples TRBV12-3 or TRBV12-4 to TRBJ2-2; 11 positions match TRBD2. Trimming cost V 0 bases and J 3 bases; bases outside gene matches: 9. There are 19 residues in the CDR3. The CDR3 is CASSLALASGGTHTGELFF. CDR3 nucleotide sequence: TGTGCCAGCAGTTTAGCGCTGGCTAGCGGGGGGACCCACACCGGGGAGCTGTTTTTT.

This clonotype was detected ten times or more. The junction departs from the called germline gene at one end, perhaps through a read error. The chain employs TRBV5-1 and TRBJ2-5, with 12 bases lining up with TRBD2. The CDR3 has 14 amino acids. Germline CDR1 SGHRS, CDR2 YFSETQ. The CDR3 loop reads CASSPGLAGETQYF. The CDR3 DNA follows: TGTGCCAGCAGCCCGGGACTAGCGGGAGAGACCCAGTACTTC.

This clonotype was picked up a small number of times. In DNA, the CDR3 is TGTGCCAGCAAACAAATAGCGGGGCCGGAGACCCAGTACTTC. Amino acids: CASKQIAGPETQYF. The V and J genes are TRBV2 and TRBJ2-5; the match to TRBD2 covers 8 bases. Germline values: CDR1 SNHLY, CDR2 FYNNEI. CDR3 length equals 14 residues. With 7 bases clipped from V and 5 bases from J, the junction kept 9 bases outside the gene matches.

The chain uses TRBV7-2 and TRBJ2-3; 7 bases agree with TRBD2. J lost 2 bases, V lost 5 bases, and 4 bases had no gene match. Germline assignment: CDR1 SGHTA and CDR2 FQGNSA. This CDR3 is 14 amino acids long. CDR3 residues: CASSERDFTDTQYF. The CDR3, as DNA: TGTGCCAGCAGCGAGCGGGACTTCACAGATACGCAGTATTTT.

This chain connects TRBV9 to TRBJ2-7; 8 bases line up with TRBD1. Trimming cost V 0 bases and J 4 bases; bases outside gene matches: 6. Germline V gives CDR1 SGDLS, CDR2 YYNGEE. This CDR3 spans 15 amino acids. The CDR3 nucleotides read TGTGCCAGCAGCGTAGGTCAGGGGGCGATGTACGAGCAGTACTTC. It specifies CASSVGQGAMYEQYF.

This clonotype was counted only a few times. The chain has TRBV5-5 and TRBJ2-4; 14 positions agree with TRBD2. This CDR3 has 17 amino acids. Germline CDR1 reads SGHKS; CDR2 reads YYEKEE (reference sequence). V was clipped by 5 bases and J by 6 bases; unmatched bases: 10. The CDR3: CASRNSPTSGRGNIQYF. CDR3 nucleotide sequence: TGTGCCAGCAGGAACAGCCCGACTAGCGGGAGGGGAAACATTCAGTACTTC. Based on the CDR3 plus reference TRBV5-5 and TRBJ2-4, the full variable domain is DAGVTQSPTHLIKTRGQQVTLRCSPISGHKSVSWYQQVLGQGPQFIFQYYEKEERGRGNFPDRFSARQFPNYSSELNVNALLLGDSALYLCASRNSPTSGRGNIQYFGAGTRLSVL.

The chain employs TRBV15 and TRBJ2-2, with a tentative D call TRBD1 (5 bases). The V end lost 0 bases, the J end lost 7 bases, and 12 bases lay between the germline ends. Germline V gives CDR1 LNHNV, CDR2 YYDKDF (reference sequence). This CDR3 has 15 residues. This CDR3 reads CATSRDFQGHGELFF. The CDR3 DNA reads TGTGCCACCAGCAGAGATTTCCAGGGTCACGGGGAGCTGTTTTTT.

This clonotype has a handful of counts. The DNA for the CDR3 is TGTGCCTGGAGTCCTCTAGCTGCAGATACGCAGTATTTT. Translation: CAWSPLAADTQYF. The chain is built from TRBV30 and TRBJ2-3, with D possibly TRBD2 on 5 matching bases. This CDR3 is 13 amino acids long. In germline, CDR1 is GTSNPN, CDR2 SVGIG (reference sequence). V was pared by 2 bases and J by 4 bases, with 10 bases between.

This clonotype was seen a handful of times. The chain combines TRBV2 with TRBJ2-7; 13 bases fit TRBD2. The junction had 1 base not matched to a gene; V was cut back by 1 base and J by 4 bases. Germline assignment: CDR1 SNHLY and CDR2 FYNNEI. The CDR3 contains 15 residues. In DNA form, the CDR3 reads TGTGCCAGCAGTGAAGGGACTAGCGGGAGATACGAGCAGTACTTC. Protein: CASSEGTSGRYEQYF.

The chain links TRBV5-1 to TRBJ2-5; D call uncertain. V lost 4 bases, J lost 5 bases, and 12 bases lay in between. The CDR3 is made up of 13 amino acids. CDR1 SGHRS and CDR2 YFSETQ come from the germline V gene. The CDR3 sequence is CASSPGPHETQYF. The CDR3, as DNA: TGCGCCAGCAGCCCCGGGCCGCACGAGACCCAGTACTTC.

The table lists this clonotype with a few counts. Relative to the germline gene, one junction end is altered; a read error may explain this. V usage is TRBV7-9 and J usage is TRBJ2-1; no firm D call. The germline gives CDR1 SEHNR, CDR2 FQNEAQ (reference sequence). The length of the CDR3 is 14 residues. The DNA of the CDR3 is TGTGCCAGCACCTTACAGAGCTCCTACAATGAGCAGTTCTTC. Protein: CASTLQSSYNEQFF.

This clonotype was seen more than once but under ten times. V gene TRBV29-1 combines with J gene TRBJ2-2; either TRBD1 or TRBD2 may fit D (5 bases each). The CDR3 totals 11 residues. Trimming stripped 4 bases from V and 13 bases from J, with 13 bases between. Germline CDR1 and CDR2: SQVTM and ANQGSEA. CDR3: CSVVMGPRLFF. The CDR3 region has the DNA TGCAGCGTTGTAATGGGACCTAGGCTGTTTTTT.

J is TRBJ1-2 and V is TRBV5-1; 8 bases line up with TRBD1. Germline V CDR1 and CDR2: SGHRS, YFSETQ. This CDR3 has 13 residues. V dropped 4 bases and J dropped 7; count of bases not matched to a gene: 6. The CDR3 region is CASSPGGAVGYTF. The CDR3 DNA reads as TGCGCCAGCAGCCCAGGGGGCGCGGTTGGCTACACCTTC.

This clonotype was counted a single time. The chain employs TRBV20-1 and TRBJ2-3; D unclear. This CDR3 has 12 amino acids. CDR1 and CDR2 (germline): DFQATT, SNEGSKA (reference sequence). V was cut by 6 bases and J by 4 bases, with 11 bases left in between. CDR3 sequence reads: CSANIRADTQYF. The CDR3 DNA follows: TGCAGTGCAAACATACGCGCAGATACGCAGTATTTT.

The chain carries TRBV24-1 and TRBJ2-1; 7 bases fit TRBD2. There are 19 residues in the CDR3. CDR1 is KGHDR and CDR2 is SFDVKD in the germline V gene. J lost 5 bases, V lost 3 bases, and 18 bases had no gene match. CDR3 DNA: TGTGCCACCAGTGATGCGGGGGTGGGGGGTTTTAGGGTTAACAATGAGCAGTTCTTC. It is translated as CATSDAGVGGFRVNNEQFF.

The rearrangement links TRBV12-3 or TRBV12-4 to TRBJ1-1, with 7 bases aligning to TRBD1. The CDR3 is 11 amino acids. With 6 bases clipped from V and 10 bases from J, the junction kept 5 bases outside the gene matches. This CDR3 reads CASSGSGGAFF. The CDR3 nucleotides are TGTGCCAGCAGCGGCTCAGGGGGAGCTTTCTTT.

The rearrangement uses TRBV25-1 and TRBJ2-7; D call uncertain. Trimming took 8 bases from V and 2 from J, leaving 19 bases between them. The length of the CDR3 is 15 residues. The germline V gene has CDR1 MGHDK and CDR2 SYGVNS. The CDR3 DNA sequence: TGTGCCAGCCGACCCAAGGGTCGAGGCCCCTACGAGCAGTACTTC. This sequence encodes CASRPKGRGPYEQYF.

V gene TRBV28 combines with J gene TRBJ2-5; no definite D call. Germline V gene data show CDR1 as MDHEN and CDR2 as SYDVKM. Trimming left V 7 bases short and J 3 bases short, with 15 bases between. CDR3 length: 14 residues. The CDR3 region is CASTRFDGEETQYF. CDR3 DNA sequence: TGTGCCAGCACCAGATTCGATGGGGAAGAGACCCAGTACTTC.

The gene calls are TRBV20-1 and TRBJ1-6, with 9 bases identical to TRBD1. Germline V CDR1 and CDR2: DFQATT, SNEGSKA (reference sequence). V shed 6 bases, J shed 8 bases, and the junction held 8 bases outside the gene matches. The CDR3 runs to 14 residues. For the CDR3, the DNA is TGCAGTGCCCGGGGACAGGGAGATTATTCACCCCTCCACTTT. Amino acid sequence: CSARGQGDYSPLHF.

This chain links TRBV4-2 with TRBJ2-1; D may be TRBD1 or TRBD2 (6 bases each). V dropped 0 bases and J dropped 9 bases, with 18 bases sitting between them. Germline values: CDR1 LGHNA, CDR2 YNFKEQ. This CDR3 has 16 residues. The CDR3 bases are TGTGCCAGCAGCCAAGAAAGTTTAGAGGGGGGAAGTGAGCAGTTCTTC. Residues: CASSQESLEGGSEQFF.

The genes are TRBV5-1 and TRBJ2-7; maybe TRBD2 (5 bases). V lost 4 bases and J lost 1, with 15 bases in between. Per germline, CDR1 SGHRS and CDR2 YFSETQ. This CDR3 spans 15 amino acids. In DNA form, the CDR3 reads TGCGCCAGCAGCCTGGAGGCCAGTCTATCCTACGAGCAGTACTTC. Residues: CASSLEASLSYEQYF.

The rearrangement joins TRBV5-5 to TRBJ2-3; D is uncertain. V lost 0 bases and J lost 0, with 11 bases in between. Germline CDR1 reads SGHKS; CDR2 reads YYEKEE (reference sequence). The CDR3 runs 16 residues. Here the CDR3 DNA reads TGTGCCAGCAGCTTGGAAAACATAGGGAGCACAGATACGCAGTATTTT. Its translation is CASSLENIGSTDTQYF.